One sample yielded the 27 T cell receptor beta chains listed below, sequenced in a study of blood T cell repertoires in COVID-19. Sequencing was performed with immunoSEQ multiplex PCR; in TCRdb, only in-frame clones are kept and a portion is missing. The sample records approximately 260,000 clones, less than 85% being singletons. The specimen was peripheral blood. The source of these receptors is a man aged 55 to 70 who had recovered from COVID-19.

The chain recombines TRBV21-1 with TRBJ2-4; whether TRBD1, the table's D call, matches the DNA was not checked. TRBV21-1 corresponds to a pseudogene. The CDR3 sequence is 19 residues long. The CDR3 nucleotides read TGTGCCAGCAGCAAAGTTTGTGGTCGGACACATATAGCCAAAAACATTCAGTACTTC. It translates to CASSKVCGRTHIAKNIQYF.

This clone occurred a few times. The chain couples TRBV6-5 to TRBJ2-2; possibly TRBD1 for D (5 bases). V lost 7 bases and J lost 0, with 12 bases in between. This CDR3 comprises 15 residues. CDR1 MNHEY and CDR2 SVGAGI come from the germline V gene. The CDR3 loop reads CASTPGQPNTGELFF. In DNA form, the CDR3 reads TGTGCCAGCACACCAGGGCAGCCGAACACCGGGGAGCTGTTTTTT.

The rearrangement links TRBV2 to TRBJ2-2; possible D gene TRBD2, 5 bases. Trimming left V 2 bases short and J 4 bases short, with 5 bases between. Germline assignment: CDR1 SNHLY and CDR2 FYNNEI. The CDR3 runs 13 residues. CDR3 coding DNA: TGTGCCAGCAGTGAAACTAGCACCGGGGAGCTGTTTTTT. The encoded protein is CASSETSTGELFF. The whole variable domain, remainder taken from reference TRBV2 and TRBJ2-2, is EPEVTQTPSHQVTQMGQEVILRCVPISNHLYFYWYRQILGQKVEFLVSFYNNEISEKSEIFDDQFSVERPDGSNFTLKIRSTKLEDSAMYFCASSETSTGELFFGEGSRLTVL.

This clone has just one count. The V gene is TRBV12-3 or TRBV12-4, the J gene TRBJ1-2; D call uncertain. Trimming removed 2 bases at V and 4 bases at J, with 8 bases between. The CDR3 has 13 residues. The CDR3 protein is CASSLSPIYGYTF. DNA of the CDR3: TGTGCCAGCAGTTTAAGCCCAATCTATGGCTACACCTTC.

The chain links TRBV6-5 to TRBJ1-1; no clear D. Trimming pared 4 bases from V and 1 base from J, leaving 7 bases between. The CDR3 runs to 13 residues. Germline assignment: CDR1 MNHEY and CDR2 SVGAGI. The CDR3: CASSSVANTEAFF. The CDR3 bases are TGTGCCAGCAGTTCGGTAGCGAACACTGAAGCTTTCTTT.

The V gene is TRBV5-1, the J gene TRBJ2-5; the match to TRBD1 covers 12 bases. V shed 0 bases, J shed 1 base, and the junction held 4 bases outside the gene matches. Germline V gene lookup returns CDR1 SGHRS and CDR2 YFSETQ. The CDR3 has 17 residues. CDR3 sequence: CASSLAAGQGAQETQYF. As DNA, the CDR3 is TGCGCCAGCAGCTTGGCCGCGGGACAGGGGGCCCAAGAGACCCAGTACTTC.

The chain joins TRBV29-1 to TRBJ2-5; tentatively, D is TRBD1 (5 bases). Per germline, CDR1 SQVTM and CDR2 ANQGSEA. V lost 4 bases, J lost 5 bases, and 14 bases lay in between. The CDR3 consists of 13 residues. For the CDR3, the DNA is TGCAGCGTTGCTGACAGTGGAAAGGAGACCCAGTACTTC. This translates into CSVADSGKETQYF. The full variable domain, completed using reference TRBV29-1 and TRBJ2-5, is SAVISQKPSRDICQRGTSLTIQCQVDSQVTMMFWYRQQPGQSLTLIATANQGSEATYESGFVIDKFPISRPNLTFSTLTVSNMSPEDSSIYLCSVADSGKETQYFGPGTRLLVL.

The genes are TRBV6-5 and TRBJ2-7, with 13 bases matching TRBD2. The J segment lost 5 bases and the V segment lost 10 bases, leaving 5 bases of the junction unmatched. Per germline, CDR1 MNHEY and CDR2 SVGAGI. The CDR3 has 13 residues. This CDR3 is CATGGTSGDEQYF. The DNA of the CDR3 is TGTGCCACCGGAGGGACTAGCGGGGACGAGCAGTACTTC.

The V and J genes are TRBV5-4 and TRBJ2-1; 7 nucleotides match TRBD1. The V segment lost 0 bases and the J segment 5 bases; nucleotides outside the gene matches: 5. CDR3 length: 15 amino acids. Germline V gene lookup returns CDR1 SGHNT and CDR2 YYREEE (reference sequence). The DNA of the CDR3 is TGTGCCAGCAGCTTGGACCCAGGGGGAAACAATGAGCAGTTCTTC. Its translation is CASSLDPGGNNEQFF.

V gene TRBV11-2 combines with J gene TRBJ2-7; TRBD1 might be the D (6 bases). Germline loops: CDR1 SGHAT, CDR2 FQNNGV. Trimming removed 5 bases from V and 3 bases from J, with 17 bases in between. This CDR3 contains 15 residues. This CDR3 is CASSRPGQSRYEQYF. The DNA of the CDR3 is TGTGCCAGCAGCCGACCGGGACAAAGCCGCTACGAGCAGTACTTC.

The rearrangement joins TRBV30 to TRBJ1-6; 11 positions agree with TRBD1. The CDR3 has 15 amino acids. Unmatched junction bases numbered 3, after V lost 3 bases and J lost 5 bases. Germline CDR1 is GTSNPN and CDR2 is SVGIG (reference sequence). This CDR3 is CAWRRDRGNNSPLHF. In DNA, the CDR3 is TGTGCCTGGAGGAGGGACAGGGGGAATAATTCACCCCTCCACTTT.

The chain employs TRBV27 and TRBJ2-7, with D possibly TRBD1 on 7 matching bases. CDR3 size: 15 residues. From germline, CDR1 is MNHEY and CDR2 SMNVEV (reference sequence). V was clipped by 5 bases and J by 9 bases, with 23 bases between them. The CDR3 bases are TGTGCCAGCAGTCCTGTTGGCAGGGGGTGGGGAGGGCAGTACTTC. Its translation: CASSPVGRGWGGQYF.

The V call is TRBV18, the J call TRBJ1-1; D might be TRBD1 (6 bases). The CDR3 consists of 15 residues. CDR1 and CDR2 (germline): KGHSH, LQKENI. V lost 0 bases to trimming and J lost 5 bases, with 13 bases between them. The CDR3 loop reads CASSPPTGLSTEAFF. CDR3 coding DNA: TGTGCCAGCTCACCACCGACAGGTCTATCGACTGAAGCTTTCTTT.

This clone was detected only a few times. The CDR3 DNA sequence: TGCAGTGCTAGTGCCCCACTAGCTCCCAAAAACATTCAGTACTTC. It yields the protein CSASAPLAPKNIQYF. J is TRBJ2-4 and V is TRBV20-1; a possible D gene is TRBD2 (6 bases). Trimming shortened V by 3 bases and J by 2 bases, and 14 bases separated the two germline ends. Germline V gene sequence: CDR1 DFQATT, CDR2 SNEGSKA (reference sequence). CDR3 length: 15 amino acids.

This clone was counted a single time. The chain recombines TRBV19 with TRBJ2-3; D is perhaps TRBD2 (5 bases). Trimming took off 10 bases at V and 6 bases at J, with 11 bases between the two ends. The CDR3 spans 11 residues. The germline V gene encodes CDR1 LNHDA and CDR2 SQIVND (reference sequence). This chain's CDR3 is CATSRADTQYF. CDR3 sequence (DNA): TGTGCCACTTCGCGGGCGGATACGCAGTATTTT. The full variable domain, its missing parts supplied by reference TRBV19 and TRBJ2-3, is DGGITQSPKYLFRKEGQNVTLSCEQNLNHDAMYWYRQDPGQGLRLIYYSQIVNDFQKGDIAEGYSVSREKKESFPLTVTSAQKNPTAFYLCATSRADTQYFGPGTRLTVL.

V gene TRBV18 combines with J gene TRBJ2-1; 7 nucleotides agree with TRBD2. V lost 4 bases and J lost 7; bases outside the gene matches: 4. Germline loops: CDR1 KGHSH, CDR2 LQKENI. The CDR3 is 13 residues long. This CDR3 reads CASSQAGGNEQFF. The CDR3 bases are TGTGCCAGCTCACAAGCCGGGGGGAATGAGCAGTTCTTC.

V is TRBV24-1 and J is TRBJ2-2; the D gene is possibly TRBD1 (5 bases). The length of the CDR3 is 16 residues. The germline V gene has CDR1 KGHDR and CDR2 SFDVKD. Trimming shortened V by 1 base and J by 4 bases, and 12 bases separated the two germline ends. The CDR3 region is CATSDFVQGGTGELFF. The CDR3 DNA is TGTGCCACCAGTGATTTTGTGCAGGGCGGCACCGGGGAGCTGTTTTTT.

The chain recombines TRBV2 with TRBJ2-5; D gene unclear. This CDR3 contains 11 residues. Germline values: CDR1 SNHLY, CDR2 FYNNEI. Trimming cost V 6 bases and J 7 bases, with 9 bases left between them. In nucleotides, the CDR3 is TGTGCCAGCAGGAGCTCGGGGACCCAGTACTTC. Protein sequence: CASRSSGTQYF. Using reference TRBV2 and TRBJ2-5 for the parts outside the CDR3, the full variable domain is EPEVTQTPSHQVTQMGQEVILRCVPISNHLYFYWYRQILGQKVEFLVSFYNNEISEKSEIFDDQFSVERPDGSNFTLKIRSTKLEDSAMYFCASRSSGTQYFGPGTRLLVL.

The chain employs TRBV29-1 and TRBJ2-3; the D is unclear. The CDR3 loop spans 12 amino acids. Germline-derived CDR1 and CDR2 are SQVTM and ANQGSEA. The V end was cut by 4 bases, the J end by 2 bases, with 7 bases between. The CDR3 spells CSVVFYTDTQYF. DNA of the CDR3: TGCAGCGTTGTGTTTTACACAGATACGCAGTATTTT.

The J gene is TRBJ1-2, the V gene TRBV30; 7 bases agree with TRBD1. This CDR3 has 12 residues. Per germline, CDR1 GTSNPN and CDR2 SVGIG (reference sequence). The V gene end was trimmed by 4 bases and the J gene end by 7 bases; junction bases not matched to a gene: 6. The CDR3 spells CAWNEGASGYTF. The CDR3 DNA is TGTGCCTGGAACGAGGGGGCCTCTGGCTACACCTTC.

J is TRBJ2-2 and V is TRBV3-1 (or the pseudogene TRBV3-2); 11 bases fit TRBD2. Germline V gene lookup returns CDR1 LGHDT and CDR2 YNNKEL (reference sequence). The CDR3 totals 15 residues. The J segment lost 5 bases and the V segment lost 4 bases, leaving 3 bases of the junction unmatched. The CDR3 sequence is CASSRIAGGTGELFF. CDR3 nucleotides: TGTGCCAGCAGCCGCATAGCGGGAGGGACCGGGGAGCTGTTTTTT.

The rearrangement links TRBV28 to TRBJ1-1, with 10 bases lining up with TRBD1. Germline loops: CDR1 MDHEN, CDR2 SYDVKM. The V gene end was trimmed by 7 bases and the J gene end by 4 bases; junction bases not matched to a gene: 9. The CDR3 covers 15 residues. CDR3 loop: CASKTGGRVVTEAFF. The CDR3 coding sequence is TGTGCCAGCAAGACAGGGGGCCGGGTAGTCACTGAAGCTTTCTTT.

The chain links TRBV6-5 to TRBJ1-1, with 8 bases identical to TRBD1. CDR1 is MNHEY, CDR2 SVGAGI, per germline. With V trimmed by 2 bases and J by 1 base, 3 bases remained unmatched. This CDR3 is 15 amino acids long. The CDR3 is CASSYRDRRNTEAFF. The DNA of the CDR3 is TGTGCCAGCAGTTACCGGGACAGGCGGAACACTGAAGCTTTCTTT.

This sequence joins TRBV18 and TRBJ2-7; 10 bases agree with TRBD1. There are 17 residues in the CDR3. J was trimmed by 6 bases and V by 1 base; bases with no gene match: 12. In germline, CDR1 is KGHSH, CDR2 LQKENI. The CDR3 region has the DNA TGTGCCAGCTCACCACGATCCCTGGGACAGGGGTCTGGCGAGCAGTACTTC. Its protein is CASSPRSLGQGSGEQYF.

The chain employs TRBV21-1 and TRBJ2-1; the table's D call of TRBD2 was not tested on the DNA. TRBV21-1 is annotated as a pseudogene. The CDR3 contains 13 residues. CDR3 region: CASIALLVYEQFF. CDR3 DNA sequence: TGTGCCAGCATCGCCCTTCTAGTCTATGAGCAGTTCTTC.

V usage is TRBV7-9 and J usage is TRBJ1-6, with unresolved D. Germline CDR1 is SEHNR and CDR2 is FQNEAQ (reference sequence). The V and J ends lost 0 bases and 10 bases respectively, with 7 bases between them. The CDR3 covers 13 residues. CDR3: CASSLAAESPLHF. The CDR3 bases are TGTGCCAGCAGCTTAGCGGCAGAATCACCCCTCCACTTT.

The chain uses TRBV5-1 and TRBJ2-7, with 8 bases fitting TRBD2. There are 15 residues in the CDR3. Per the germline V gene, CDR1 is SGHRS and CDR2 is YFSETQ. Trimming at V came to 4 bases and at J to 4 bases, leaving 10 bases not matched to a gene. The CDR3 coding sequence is TGCGCCAGCAGCCAGCGCAGCGGGAGTGCTTACGAGCAGTACTTC. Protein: CASSQRSGSAYEQYF.